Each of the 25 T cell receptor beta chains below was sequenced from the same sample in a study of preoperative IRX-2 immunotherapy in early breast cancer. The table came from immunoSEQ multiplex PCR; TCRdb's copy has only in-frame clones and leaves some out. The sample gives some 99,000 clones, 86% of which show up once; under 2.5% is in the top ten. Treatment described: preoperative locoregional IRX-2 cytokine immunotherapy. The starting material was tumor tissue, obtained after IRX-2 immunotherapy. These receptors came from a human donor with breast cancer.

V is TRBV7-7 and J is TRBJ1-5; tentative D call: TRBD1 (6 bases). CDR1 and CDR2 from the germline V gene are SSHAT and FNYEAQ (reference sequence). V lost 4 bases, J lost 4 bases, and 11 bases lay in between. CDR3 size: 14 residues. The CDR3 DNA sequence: TGTGCCAGCAGCTACGGGACACCGAATCAGCCCCAGCATTTT. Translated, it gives CASSYGTPNQPQHF.

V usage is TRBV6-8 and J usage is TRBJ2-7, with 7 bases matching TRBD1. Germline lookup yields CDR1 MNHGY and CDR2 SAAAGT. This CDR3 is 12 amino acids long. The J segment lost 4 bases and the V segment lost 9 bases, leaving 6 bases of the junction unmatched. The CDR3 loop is CASERGLYEQYF. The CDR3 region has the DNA TGTGCCAGTGAGAGGGGGCTGTACGAGCAGTACTTC.

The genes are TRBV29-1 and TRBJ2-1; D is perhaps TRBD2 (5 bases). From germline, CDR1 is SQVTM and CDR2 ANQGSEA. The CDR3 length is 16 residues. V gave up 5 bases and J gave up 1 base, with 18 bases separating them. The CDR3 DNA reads TGCAGCGTTTTAAGAACGGGAACTGGATCCTACAATGAGCAGTTCTTC. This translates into CSVLRTGTGSYNEQFF.

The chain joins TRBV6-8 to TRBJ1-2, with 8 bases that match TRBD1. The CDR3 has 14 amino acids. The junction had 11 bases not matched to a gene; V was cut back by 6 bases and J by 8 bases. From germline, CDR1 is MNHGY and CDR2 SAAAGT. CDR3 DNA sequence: TGTGCCAGCAGCCCGGGGACAGGTCGGAACGGCTACACCTTC. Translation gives CASSPGTGRNGYTF.

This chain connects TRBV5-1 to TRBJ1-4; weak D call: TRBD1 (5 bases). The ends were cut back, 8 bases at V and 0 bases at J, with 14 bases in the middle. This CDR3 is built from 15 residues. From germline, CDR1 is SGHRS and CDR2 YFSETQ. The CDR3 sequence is CASRTGGTTNEKLFF. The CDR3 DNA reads TGCGCCAGTCGTACGGGGGGAACAACTAATGAAAAACTGTTTTTT.

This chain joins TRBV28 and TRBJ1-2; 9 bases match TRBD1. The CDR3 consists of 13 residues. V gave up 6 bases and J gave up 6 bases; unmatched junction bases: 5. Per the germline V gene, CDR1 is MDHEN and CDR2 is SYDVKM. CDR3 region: CASRRTGEDGYTF. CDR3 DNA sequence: TGTGCCAGCAGAAGGACAGGGGAAGATGGCTACACCTTC.

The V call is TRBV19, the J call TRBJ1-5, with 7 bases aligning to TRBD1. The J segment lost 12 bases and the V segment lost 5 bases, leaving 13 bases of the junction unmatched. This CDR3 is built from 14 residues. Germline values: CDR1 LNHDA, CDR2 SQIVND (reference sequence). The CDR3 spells CASSPRTGLAHQHF. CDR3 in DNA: TGTGCCAGTAGTCCGCGGACAGGACTCGCGCACCAGCATTTT.

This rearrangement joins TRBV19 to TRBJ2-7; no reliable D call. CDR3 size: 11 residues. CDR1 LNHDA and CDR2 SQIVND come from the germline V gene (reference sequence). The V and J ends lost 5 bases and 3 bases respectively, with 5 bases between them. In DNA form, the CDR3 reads TGTGCCAGTAGTCACAGCTACGAGCAGTACTTC. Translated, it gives CASSHSYEQYF.

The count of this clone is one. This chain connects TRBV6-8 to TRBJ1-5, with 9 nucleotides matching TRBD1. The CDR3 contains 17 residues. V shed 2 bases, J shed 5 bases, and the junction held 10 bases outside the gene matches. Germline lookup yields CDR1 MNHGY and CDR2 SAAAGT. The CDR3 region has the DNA TGTGCCAGCAGTTACCCGCCCGGGACAGGGAATCATCAGCCCCAGCATTTT. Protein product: CASSYPPGTGNHQPQHF.

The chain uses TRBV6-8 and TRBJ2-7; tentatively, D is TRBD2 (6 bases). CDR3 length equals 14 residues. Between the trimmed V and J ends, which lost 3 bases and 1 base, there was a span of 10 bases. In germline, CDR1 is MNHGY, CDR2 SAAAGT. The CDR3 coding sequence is TGTGCCAGCAGTTATACCGGGGGATCCTACGAGCAGTACTTC. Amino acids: CASSYTGGSYEQYF.

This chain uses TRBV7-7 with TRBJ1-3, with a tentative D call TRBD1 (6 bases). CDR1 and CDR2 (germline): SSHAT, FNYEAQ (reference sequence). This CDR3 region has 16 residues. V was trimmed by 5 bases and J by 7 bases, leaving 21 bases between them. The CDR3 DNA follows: TGTGCCAGCAGCCTGGGCGTGGGGGGCAGCGGGAACACCATATATTTT. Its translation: CASSLGVGGSGNTIYF.

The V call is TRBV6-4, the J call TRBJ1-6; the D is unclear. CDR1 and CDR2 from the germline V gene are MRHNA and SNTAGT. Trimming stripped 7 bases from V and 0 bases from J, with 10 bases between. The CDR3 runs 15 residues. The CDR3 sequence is CASIPGYSYNSPLHF. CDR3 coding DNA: TGTGCCAGCATTCCAGGCTACTCCTATAATTCACCCCTCCACTTT.

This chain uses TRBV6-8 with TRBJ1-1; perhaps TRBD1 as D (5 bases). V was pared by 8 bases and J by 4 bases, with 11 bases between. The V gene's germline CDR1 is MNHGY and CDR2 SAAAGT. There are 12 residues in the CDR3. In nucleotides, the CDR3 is TGTGCCAGCGTACAGGTTCCCACTGAAGCTTTCTTT. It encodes CASVQVPTEAFF.

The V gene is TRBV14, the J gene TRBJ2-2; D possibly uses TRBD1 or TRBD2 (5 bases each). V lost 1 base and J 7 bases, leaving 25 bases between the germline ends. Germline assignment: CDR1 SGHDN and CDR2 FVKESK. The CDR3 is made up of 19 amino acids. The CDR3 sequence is CASSQVFMSTKGEFGELFF. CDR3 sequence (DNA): TGTGCCAGCAGCCAAGTTTTTATGAGTACTAAAGGGGAGTTCGGGGAGCTGTTTTTT.

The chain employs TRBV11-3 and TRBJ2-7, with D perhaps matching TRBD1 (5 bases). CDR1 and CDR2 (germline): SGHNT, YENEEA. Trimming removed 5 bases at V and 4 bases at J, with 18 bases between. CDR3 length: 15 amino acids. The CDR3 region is CASSPRVGVVYEQYF. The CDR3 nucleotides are TGTGCCAGCAGCCCAAGGGTAGGGGTCGTTTACGAGCAGTACTTC.

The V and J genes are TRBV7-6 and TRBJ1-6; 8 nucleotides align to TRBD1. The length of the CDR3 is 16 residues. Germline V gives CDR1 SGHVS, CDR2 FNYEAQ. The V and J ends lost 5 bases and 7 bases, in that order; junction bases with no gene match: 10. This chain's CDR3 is CASSQSRDRPNSPLHF. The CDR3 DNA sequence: TGTGCCAGCAGCCAAAGCCGGGACAGGCCCAATTCACCCCTCCACTTT.

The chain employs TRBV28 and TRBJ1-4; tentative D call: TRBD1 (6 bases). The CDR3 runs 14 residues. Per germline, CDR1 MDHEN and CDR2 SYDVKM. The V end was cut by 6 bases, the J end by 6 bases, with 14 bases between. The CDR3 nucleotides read TGTGCCAGCAGCCAAACAGGGCCCTATGAAAAACTGTTTTTT. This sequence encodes CASSQTGPYEKLFF.

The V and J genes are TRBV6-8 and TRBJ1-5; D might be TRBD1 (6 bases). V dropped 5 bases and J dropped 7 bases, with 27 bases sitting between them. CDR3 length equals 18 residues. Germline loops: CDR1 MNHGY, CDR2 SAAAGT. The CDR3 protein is CASSRRGDIRTGYQPQHF. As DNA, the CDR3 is TGTGCCAGCAGTAGGAGGGGGGACATCAGAACGGGGTACCAGCCCCAGCATTTT.

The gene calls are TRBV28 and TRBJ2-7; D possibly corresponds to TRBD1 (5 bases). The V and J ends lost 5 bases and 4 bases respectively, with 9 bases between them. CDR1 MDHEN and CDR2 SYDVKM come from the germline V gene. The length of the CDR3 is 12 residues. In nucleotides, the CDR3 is TGTGCCAGCAGTCTCGACAGTTACGAGCAGTACTTC. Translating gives CASSLDSYEQYF.

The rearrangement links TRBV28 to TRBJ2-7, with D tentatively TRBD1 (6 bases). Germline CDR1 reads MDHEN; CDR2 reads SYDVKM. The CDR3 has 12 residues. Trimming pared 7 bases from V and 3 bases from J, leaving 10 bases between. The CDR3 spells CASTVTGYEQYF. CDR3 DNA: TGTGCCAGCACCGTGACAGGCTACGAGCAGTACTTC.

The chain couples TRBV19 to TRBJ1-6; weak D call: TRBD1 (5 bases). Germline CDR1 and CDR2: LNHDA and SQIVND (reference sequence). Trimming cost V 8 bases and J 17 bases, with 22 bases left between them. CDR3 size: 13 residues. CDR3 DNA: TGTGCCAGTCGGACAACGGATAAACCCTTCGTCCACTTT. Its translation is CASRTTDKPFVHF.

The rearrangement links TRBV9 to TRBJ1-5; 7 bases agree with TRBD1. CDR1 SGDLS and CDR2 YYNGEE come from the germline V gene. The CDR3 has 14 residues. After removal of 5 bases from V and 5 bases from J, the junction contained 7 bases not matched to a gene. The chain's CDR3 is CASSEQQGYQPQHF. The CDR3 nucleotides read TGTGCCAGCAGTGAGCAACAGGGGTATCAGCCCCAGCATTTT.

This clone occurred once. CDR3 sequence reads: CASSFFGTHYEQYF. CDR3 bases: TGCGCCAGCAGCTTCTTCGGGACCCACTACGAGCAGTACTTC. The gene calls are TRBV5-1 and TRBJ2-7, with D perhaps given as TRBD1 or TRBD2 (5 bases each). CDR3 size: 14 residues. Trimming cost V 2 bases and J 3 bases, with 12 bases left between them. CDR1 and CDR2 (germline): SGHRS, YFSETQ. Drawing the rest from reference TRBV5-1 and TRBJ2-7, the complete variable domain is KAGVTQTPRYLIKTRGQQVTLSCSPISGHRSVSWYQQTPGQGLQFLFEYFSETQRNKGNFPGRFSGRQFSNSRSEMNVSTLELGDSALYLCASSFFGTHYEQYFGPGTRLTVT.

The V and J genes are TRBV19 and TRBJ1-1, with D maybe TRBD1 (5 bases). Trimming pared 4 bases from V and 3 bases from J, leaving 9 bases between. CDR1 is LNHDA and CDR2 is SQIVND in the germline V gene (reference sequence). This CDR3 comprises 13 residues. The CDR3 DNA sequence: TGTGCCAGTAGTACAGGGACCTACACTGAAGCTTTCTTT. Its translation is CASSTGTYTEAFF. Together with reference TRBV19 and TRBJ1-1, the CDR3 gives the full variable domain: DGGITQSPKYLFRKEGQNVTLSCEQNLNHDAMYWYRQDPGQGLRLIYYSQIVNDFQKGDIAEGYSVSREKKESFPLTVTSAQKNPTAFYLCASSTGTYTEAFFGQGTRLTVV.

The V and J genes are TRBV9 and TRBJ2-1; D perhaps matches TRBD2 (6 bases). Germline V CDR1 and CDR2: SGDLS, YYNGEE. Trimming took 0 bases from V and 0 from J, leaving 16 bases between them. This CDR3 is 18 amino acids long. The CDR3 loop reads CASSVDPAGRASYNEQFF. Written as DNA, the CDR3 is TGTGCCAGCAGCGTAGACCCAGCGGGCCGGGCCTCCTACAATGAGCAGTTCTTC.